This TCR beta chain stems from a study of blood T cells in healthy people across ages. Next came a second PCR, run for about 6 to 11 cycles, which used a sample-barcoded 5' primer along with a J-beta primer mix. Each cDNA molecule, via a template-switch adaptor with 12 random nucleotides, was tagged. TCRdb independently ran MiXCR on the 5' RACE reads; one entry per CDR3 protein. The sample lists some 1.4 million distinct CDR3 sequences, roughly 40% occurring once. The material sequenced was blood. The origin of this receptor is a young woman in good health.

The CDR3: CASSLWVTRGGYYEQYF. The DNA of the CDR3 is TGCGCCAGCAGCTTGTGGGTTACGCGGGGGGGATATTACGAGCAGTACTTC. This rearrangement joins TRBV5-1 to TRBJ2-7; 9 bases match TRBD2. This CDR3 is 17 amino acids long. Germline V gives CDR1 SGHRS, CDR2 YFSETQ. V was clipped by 1 base and J by 4 bases; unmatched bases: 12. Full variable domain (missing parts from reference TRBV5-1 and TRBJ2-7): KAGVTQTPRYLIKTRGQQVTLSCSPISGHRSVSWYQQTPGQGLQFLFEYFSETQRNKGNFPGRFSGRQFSNSRSEMNVSTLELGDSALYLCASSLWVTRGGYYEQYFGPGTRLTVT.